The 20 T cell receptor beta chains below come from one sample, sequenced in a study of T cell repertoires in ileal Crohn's disease. Only in-frame clones appear in the TCRdb table, and some are missing; sequencing was by immunoSEQ multiplex PCR. Of over 14,000 clones listed, 60% to 85% are singletons. The sequencing input was ileal tissue. These receptors originate from an adult with Crohn's disease.

The chain carries TRBV6-6 and TRBJ2-5, with 7 bases identical to TRBD2. This CDR3 contains 13 residues. In germline, CDR1 is MNHNY, CDR2 SVGAGI (reference sequence). The trim removed 7 bases at V and 3 bases at J, leaving 5 bases unmatched. The CDR3 loop reads CASTRDYKETQYF. The CDR3 DNA reads as TGTGCCAGCACCCGGGACTACAAAGAGACCCAGTACTTC.

The chain couples TRBV5-6 to TRBJ1-1, with 7 positions matching TRBD1. Trimming removed 3 bases from V and 0 bases from J; junction bases left unmatched: 2. Germline CDR1 reads SGHDT; CDR2 reads YYEEEE. There are 14 residues in the CDR3. The CDR3 here is CASSYDRVNTEAFF. The CDR3 DNA reads as TGTGCCAGCAGCTACGACAGGGTGAACACTGAAGCTTTCTTT. The variable domain in full, with the rest retrieved from reference TRBV5-6 and TRBJ1-1, is DAGVTQSPTHLIKTRGQQVTLRCSPKSGHDTVSWYQQALGQGPQFIFQYYEEEERQRGNFPDRFSGHQFPNYSSELNVNALLLGDSALYLCASSYDRVNTEAFFGQGTRLTVV.

J is TRBJ2-1 and V is TRBV5-6; 8 bases agree with TRBD2. The V and J ends lost 0 bases and 10 bases, in that order; junction bases with no gene match: 0. Germline values: CDR1 SGHDT, CDR2 YYEEEE. The CDR3 runs 12 residues. The CDR3 nucleotides are TGTGCCAGCAGCTTGGAGCGGGGGGAGCAGTTCTTC. This translates into CASSLERGEQFF.

The chain couples TRBV5-4 to TRBJ2-3; D is possibly TRBD1 (6 bases). V was shortened by 4 bases and J by 3 bases, with 15 bases between the two germline ends. The V gene's germline CDR1 is SGHNT and CDR2 YYREEE (reference sequence). The CDR3 is 15 amino acids. Here the CDR3 reads CASSLDSKGTDTQYF. The DNA for the CDR3 is TGTGCCAGCAGCCTGGACAGCAAGGGGACAGATACGCAGTATTTT.

The chain uses TRBV18 and TRBJ2-7, with 8 bases fitting TRBD2. V gave up 3 bases and J gave up 6 bases; unmatched junction bases: 13. The CDR3 sequence is 16 residues long. Germline assignment: CDR1 KGHSH and CDR2 LQKENI. CDR3 region: CASSPLQAGEGGEQYF. CDR3 DNA: TGTGCCAGCTCACCTCTCCAAGCGGGGGAGGGCGGCGAGCAGTACTTC.

A note on this clone: An end of the junction does not agree with germline; a read error may underlie this. This chain links TRBV28 with TRBJ2-2; no reliable D call. Germline lookup yields CDR1 MDHEN and CDR2 SYDVKM. This CDR3 comprises 12 residues. The CDR3 DNA sequence: TGTACCAGCAGTACTTACACCGGGGAGCTGTTTTTT. This codes for CTSSTYTGELFF.

J is TRBJ1-6 and V is TRBV28; weak D call: TRBD1 (6 bases). Trimming cost V 5 bases and J 10 bases, with 15 bases left between them. The length of the CDR3 is 14 residues. Germline CDR1 reads MDHEN; CDR2 reads SYDVKM. DNA of the CDR3: TGTGCCAGCAGTCCCGAGGGGGAATCCTCACCCCTCCACTTT. The encoded protein is CASSPEGESSPLHF. Supplemented by reference TRBV28 and TRBJ1-6, the full variable domain reads DVKVTQSSRYLVKRTGEKVFLECVQDMDHENMFWYRQDPGLGLRLIYFSYDVKMKEKGDIPEGYSVSREKKERFSLILESASTNQTSMYLCASSPEGESSPLHFGNGTRLTVT.

This chain connects TRBV7-3 to TRBJ1-2; perhaps TRBD1 as D (5 bases). V was shortened by 6 bases and J by 0 bases, with 17 bases between the two germline ends. The CDR3 sequence is 16 residues long. From germline, CDR1 is SGHTA and CDR2 FQGTGA. The CDR3 DNA reads TGTGCCAGCAGACAACAGGCCGGCAGTACTAACTATGGCTACACCTTC. Translation gives CASRQQAGSTNYGYTF.

The rearrangement links TRBV19 to TRBJ1-2; the D gene is possibly TRBD1 (5 bases). V was clipped by 5 bases and J by 0 bases, with 13 bases between them. Germline V gene lookup returns CDR1 LNHDA and CDR2 SQIVND (reference sequence). This CDR3 spans 15 amino acids. CDR3 loop: CASSAQRGSNYGYTF. As DNA, the CDR3 is TGTGCCAGTAGTGCGCAACGGGGGTCTAACTATGGCTACACCTTC.

This clone was seen just once. This sequence joins TRBV18 and TRBJ2-3, with 10 bases matching TRBD2. The CDR3 sequence is 14 residues long. Trimming cost V 8 bases and J 5 bases; bases outside gene matches: 7. The germline V gene encodes CDR1 KGHSH and CDR2 LQKENI. The CDR3: CASKSGGAEDTQYF. CDR3 coding DNA: TGTGCCAGCAAAAGCGGGGGGGCCGAAGATACGCAGTATTTT.

This sequence joins TRBV7-3 and TRBJ2-1; 11 nucleotides match TRBD2. The CDR3 has 14 amino acids. V shed 5 bases, J shed 6 bases, and the junction held 3 bases outside the gene matches. Germline V gene data show CDR1 as SGHTA and CDR2 as FQGTGA. Written as DNA, the CDR3 is TGTGCCAGCAGCGTAGCGGGGGGGCCCAATGAGCAGTTCTTC. Translation: CASSVAGGPNEQFF.

The rearrangement links TRBV9 to TRBJ1-6; D not resolved. Germline V CDR1 and CDR2: SGDLS, YYNGEE. The CDR3 is made up of 18 amino acids. The V end was cut by 4 bases, the J end by 0 bases, with 17 bases between. The CDR3 region is CASSPEGAGGSYNSPLHF. The CDR3 region has the DNA TGTGCCAGCAGCCCAGAGGGCGCAGGCGGCTCCTATAATTCACCCCTCCACTTT.

The rearrangement joins TRBV19 to TRBJ2-7, with D uncertain. Germline CDR1 LNHDA, CDR2 SQIVND (reference sequence). The CDR3 spans 13 residues. Trimming took 3 bases from V and 1 from J, leaving 7 bases between them. CDR3 sequence (DNA): TGTGCCAGTAGTATCGCCTATTCCTACGAGCAGTACTTC. This gives the protein CASSIAYSYEQYF.

The chain links TRBV5-6 to TRBJ2-3; 12 nucleotides agree with TRBD2. The CDR3 is made up of 13 amino acids. J gave up 15 bases and V 0 bases, and 5 bases lay outside the gene matches. Germline lookup yields CDR1 SGHDT and CDR2 YYEEEE. CDR3 bases: TGTGCCAGCAGCTTGGGTAGACTAGCGGGGGTTTATTTT. Translation: CASSLGRLAGVYF.

This clone was counted only a few times. CDR3 DNA: TGTGCCAGCAGCTGGGCCGGGACAGGGGGTTTCGCGAACACCGGGGAGCTGTTTTTT. Translating it yields CASSWAGTGGFANTGELFF. The rearrangement links TRBV7-4 to TRBJ2-2, with 11 nucleotides matching TRBD1. The V segment lost 4 bases and the J segment 0 bases; nucleotides outside the gene matches: 10. CDR3 length equals 19 residues. CDR1 SGHVT and CDR2 SQSDAQ come from the germline V gene.

This sequence joins TRBV2 and TRBJ2-7; possible D gene TRBD1, 6 bases. The CDR3 extends over 12 amino acids. V was pared by 6 bases and J by 4 bases, with 10 bases between. In germline, CDR1 is SNHLY, CDR2 FYNNEI. CDR3 nucleotides: TGTGCCAGCAGACGGACAGATTACGAGCAGTACTTC. Encoded protein: CASRRTDYEQYF.

This chain connects TRBV7-2 to TRBJ1-2, with 8 bases aligning to TRBD1. V lost 5 bases, J lost 5 bases, and 4 bases stayed unmatched. Germline CDR1 is SGHTA and CDR2 is FQGNSA. This CDR3 spans 13 amino acids. CDR3 nucleotides: TGTGCCAGCAGCGGGCGGACAGGGTATGGCTACACCTTC. Its translation: CASSGRTGYGYTF.

The chain joins TRBV11-2 to TRBJ2-2; 10 positions agree with TRBD2. Germline CDR1 reads SGHAT; CDR2 reads FQNNGV. V lost 5 bases to trimming and J lost 3 bases; unmatched junction nucleotides: 15. The CDR3 runs to 19 residues. The CDR3 DNA reads TGTGCCAGCAGCCAATCGATAGCGGGGGGCAAAGCATACACCGGGGAGCTGTTTTTT. This sequence encodes CASSQSIAGGKAYTGELFF. Looking up the rest from reference TRBV11-2 and TRBJ2-2 gives the full variable domain: EAGVAQSPRYKIIEKRQSVAFWCNPISGHATLYWYQQILGQGPKLLIQFQNNGVVDDSQLPKDRFSAERLKGVDSTLKIQPAKLEDSAVYLCASSQSIAGGKAYTGELFFGEGSRLTVL.

The chain uses TRBV10-2 and TRBJ2-1, with 12 bases that match TRBD2. In germline, CDR1 is WSHSY, CDR2 SAAADI. This CDR3 region has 15 residues. V shed 5 bases and J 4 bases; nucleotides not matched to a gene: 3. The DNA for the CDR3 is TGCGCCAGCAGTCGGACTAGCGGGGTATACAATGAGCAGTTCTTC. Its translation is CASSRTSGVYNEQFF.

The chain has TRBV28 and TRBJ1-3; D possibly corresponds to TRBD1 (6 bases). The CDR3 has 17 residues. Germline CDR1 is MDHEN and CDR2 is SYDVKM. V lost 6 bases and J lost 0, with 18 bases in between. This CDR3 is CASSQKGDRISGNTIYF. Written as DNA, the CDR3 is TGTGCCAGCAGCCAGAAAGGAGACAGGATCTCTGGAAACACCATATATTTT.